These T cell receptor beta chains were read from a single sample in a study of T cells of healthy individuals. One entry per CDR3 protein results from TCRdb running MiXCR on the 5' RACE reads. The sample records 50,000 to 55,000 distinct CDR3 sequences, 14% to 15% being singletons. The source of these receptors is a human donor in good health. Both conserved end residues are part of each CDR3. Each record gives: D gene, CDR3 length, V gene, clone size, J gene, CDR3 protein, CDR3 DNA. D genes are given only for firm matches. Not every row has a clone size; where given, it reads once, few, many or a size class.

d_gene: .
len: 12
v_gene: TRBV12-3/TRBV12-4
abundance: many
j_gene: TRBJ1-6
CDR3aa: CASRGANSPLHF
CDR3nt: TGTGCCAGCCGCGGTGCGAATTCACCCCTCCACTTT

d_gene: TRBD1
len: 16
v_gene: TRBV20-1
abundance: many
j_gene: TRBJ2-1
CDR3aa: CSGLSRGPPSYNEQFF
CDR3nt: TGCAGTGGTTTAAGCAGGGGGCCCCCCTCCTACAATGAGCAGTTCTTC

d_gene: .
len: 20
v_gene: TRBV28
abundance: few
j_gene: TRBJ1-2
CDR3aa: CASSEQGLFRRTKLSYGYTF
CDR3nt: TGTGCCAGCAGCGAACAGGGTTTATTTCGACGTACCAAATTATCATATGGCTACACCTTC

d_gene: .
len: 16
v_gene: TRBV5-1
abundance: many
j_gene: TRBJ2-3
CDR3aa: CASSLEGRPDTDTQYF
CDR3nt: TGCGCCAGCAGCTTGGAGGGACGACCCGACACAGATACGCAGTATTTT

d_gene: .
len: 14
v_gene: TRBV6-1
abundance: many
j_gene: TRBJ2-2
CDR3aa: CASSFGTNSGELFF
CDR3nt: TGTGCCAGCAGTTTTGGGACAAACTCCGGGGAGCTGTTTTTT

d_gene: .
len: 14
v_gene: TRBV10-3
abundance: few
j_gene: TRBJ1-2
CDR3aa: CAISESARNYGYTF
CDR3nt: TGTGCCATCAGTGAGTCTGCGCGTAACTATGGCTACACCTTC

d_gene: TRBD2
len: 15
v_gene: TRBV20-1
abundance: many
j_gene: TRBJ2-5
CDR3aa: CSARPLAGTRGTQYF
CDR3nt: TGCAGTGCTAGACCACTAGCGGGAACGCGCGGGACCCAGTACTTC

d_gene: .
len: 15
v_gene: TRBV30
abundance: many
j_gene: TRBJ2-1
CDR3aa: CAWSVMGATYNEQFF
CDR3nt: TGTGCCTGGAGTGTAATGGGTGCTACCTACAATGAGCAGTTCTTC

d_gene: .
len: 14
v_gene: TRBV5-1
abundance: .
j_gene: TRBJ2-1
CDR3aa: CASSLDRPYNEQFF
CDR3nt: TGCGCCAGCAGCTTGGACAGACCCTACAATGAGCAGTTCTTC

d_gene: .
len: 18
v_gene: TRBV4-1
abundance: few
j_gene: TRBJ2-5
CDR3aa: CASSQDPWGVFGQETQYF
CDR3nt: TGCGCCAGCAGCCAAGATCCGTGGGGGGTATTTGGCCAGGAGACCCAGTACTTC

d_gene: .
len: 17
v_gene: TRBV4-1
abundance: few
j_gene: TRBJ2-3
CDR3aa: CASSHAFKARSTDTQYF
CDR3nt: TGCGCCAGCAGCCATGCCTTCAAAGCGCGAAGCACAGATACGCAGTATTTT

d_gene: TRBD2
len: 15
v_gene: TRBV7-2
abundance: .
j_gene: TRBJ2-7
CDR3aa: CASSLGSGASLEQYF
CDR3nt: TGTGCCAGCAGCTTAGGAAGCGGGGCTTCTCTGGAGCAGTACTTC

d_gene: .
len: 14
v_gene: TRBV5-5
abundance: .
j_gene: TRBJ1-1
CDR3aa: CASSLGKANTEAFF
CDR3nt: TGTGCCAGCAGCTTGGGTAAAGCCAACACTGAAGCTTTCTTT

d_gene: .
len: 16
v_gene: TRBV18
abundance: medium-sized
j_gene: TRBJ1-2
CDR3aa: CASSPQAVRAYYGYTF
CDR3nt: TGTGCCAGCTCACCTCAGGCCGTCAGAGCGTACTATGGCTACACCTTC